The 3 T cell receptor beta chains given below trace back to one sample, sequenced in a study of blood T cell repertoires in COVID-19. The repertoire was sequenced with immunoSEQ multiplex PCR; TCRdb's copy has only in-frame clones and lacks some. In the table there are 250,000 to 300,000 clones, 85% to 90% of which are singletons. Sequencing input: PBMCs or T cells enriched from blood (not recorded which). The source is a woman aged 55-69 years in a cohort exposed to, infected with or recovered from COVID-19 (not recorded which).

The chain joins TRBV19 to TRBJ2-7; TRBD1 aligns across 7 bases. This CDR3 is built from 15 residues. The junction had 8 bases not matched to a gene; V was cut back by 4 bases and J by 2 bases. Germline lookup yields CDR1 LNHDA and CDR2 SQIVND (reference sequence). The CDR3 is CASSTRQGNPYEQYF. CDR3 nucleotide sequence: TGTGCCAGTAGTACACGACAGGGAAACCCCTACGAGCAGTACTTC.

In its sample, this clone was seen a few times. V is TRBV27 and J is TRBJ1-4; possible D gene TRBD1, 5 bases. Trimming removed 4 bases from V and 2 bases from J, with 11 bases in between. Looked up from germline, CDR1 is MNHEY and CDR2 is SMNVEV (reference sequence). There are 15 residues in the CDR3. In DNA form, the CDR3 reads TGTGCCAGCAGTTACCGGGGGAAGACTAATGAAAAACTGTTTTTT. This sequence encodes CASSYRGKTNEKLFF.

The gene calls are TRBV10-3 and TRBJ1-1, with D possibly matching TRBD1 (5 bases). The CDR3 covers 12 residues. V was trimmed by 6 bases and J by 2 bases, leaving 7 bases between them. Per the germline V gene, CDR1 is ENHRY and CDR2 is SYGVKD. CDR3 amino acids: CAIRTANTEAFF. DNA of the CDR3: TGTGCCATCAGGACAGCAAACACTGAAGCTTTCTTT.